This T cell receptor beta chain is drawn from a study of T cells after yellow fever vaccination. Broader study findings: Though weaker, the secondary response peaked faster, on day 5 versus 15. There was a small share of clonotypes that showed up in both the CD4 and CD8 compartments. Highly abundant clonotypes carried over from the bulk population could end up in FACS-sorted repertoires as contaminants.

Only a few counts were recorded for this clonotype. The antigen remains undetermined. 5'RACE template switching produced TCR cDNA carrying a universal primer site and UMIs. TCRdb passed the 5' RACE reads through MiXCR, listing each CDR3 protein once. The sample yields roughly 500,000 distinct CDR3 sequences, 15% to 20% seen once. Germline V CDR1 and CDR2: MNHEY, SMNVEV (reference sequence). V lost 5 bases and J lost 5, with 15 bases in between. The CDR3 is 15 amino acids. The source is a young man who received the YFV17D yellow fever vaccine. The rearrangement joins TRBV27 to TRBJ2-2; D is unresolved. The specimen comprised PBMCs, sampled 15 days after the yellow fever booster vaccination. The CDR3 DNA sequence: TGTGCCAGCAGTCCCAGGAACCTGGGTACCGGGGAGCTGTTTTTT. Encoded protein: CASSPRNLGTGELFF.